One sample yielded the 4 T cell receptor beta chains listed below, sequenced in a study of T cell responses to AZD1222 COVID-19 vaccine. Repertoires were generated with immunoSEQ multiplex PCR, while TCRdb's copy carries only in-frame clones and drops some. This sample has 99,000 or so clones, with approximately 89% found just once. The sequencing used peripheral blood, collected on day 0 of AZD1222 vaccination. Every receptor here comes from an adult in good health.

This clone appeared once. The V gene is TRBV7-8, the J gene TRBJ1-2; 12 bases are shared with TRBD1. The CDR3 loop spans 16 amino acids. The germline V gene has CDR1 SGHVS and CDR2 FQNEAQ. Germline trimming cut 2 bases from V and 2 bases from J; bases unmatched to any gene: 3. The CDR3 loop reads CASSLRGTGGNYGYTF. The CDR3 nucleotides are TGTGCCAGCAGCTTAAGGGGGACAGGGGGCAACTATGGCTACACCTTC.

This chain joins TRBV5-5 and TRBJ2-2; the D gene could be TRBD1 or TRBD2 (5 bases each). Germline values: CDR1 SGHKS, CDR2 YYEKEE (reference sequence). The CDR3 has 17 residues. V was pared by 1 base and J by 4 bases, with 17 bases between. Here the CDR3 reads CASSLNRDRGATGELFF. The CDR3 coding sequence is TGTGCCAGCAGCTTGAATCGGGATCGGGGCGCCACCGGGGAGCTGTTTTTT.

The chain combines TRBV4-1 with TRBJ1-2, with D unresolved. Per the germline V gene, CDR1 is MGHRA and CDR2 is YSYEKL. V was shortened by 1 base and J by 2 bases, with 23 bases between the two germline ends. This CDR3 is built from 19 residues. The DNA for the CDR3 is TGCGCCAGCAGCCAAGTTATACGCCGGGCACAGAAGATAAACTATGGCTACACCTTC. This encodes CASSQVIRRAQKINYGYTF.

The CDR3, as DNA: TGCGCCAGCAGTGATAGGGGGCGTGGAGATACGCAGTATTTT. Translation gives CASSDRGRGDTQYF. The chain employs TRBV10-1 and TRBJ2-3; 7 bases align to TRBD1. The CDR3 covers 14 residues. Trimming cost V 3 bases and J 5 bases; bases outside gene matches: 5. Germline assignment: CDR1 WNHNN and CDR2 SYGVQD (reference sequence).